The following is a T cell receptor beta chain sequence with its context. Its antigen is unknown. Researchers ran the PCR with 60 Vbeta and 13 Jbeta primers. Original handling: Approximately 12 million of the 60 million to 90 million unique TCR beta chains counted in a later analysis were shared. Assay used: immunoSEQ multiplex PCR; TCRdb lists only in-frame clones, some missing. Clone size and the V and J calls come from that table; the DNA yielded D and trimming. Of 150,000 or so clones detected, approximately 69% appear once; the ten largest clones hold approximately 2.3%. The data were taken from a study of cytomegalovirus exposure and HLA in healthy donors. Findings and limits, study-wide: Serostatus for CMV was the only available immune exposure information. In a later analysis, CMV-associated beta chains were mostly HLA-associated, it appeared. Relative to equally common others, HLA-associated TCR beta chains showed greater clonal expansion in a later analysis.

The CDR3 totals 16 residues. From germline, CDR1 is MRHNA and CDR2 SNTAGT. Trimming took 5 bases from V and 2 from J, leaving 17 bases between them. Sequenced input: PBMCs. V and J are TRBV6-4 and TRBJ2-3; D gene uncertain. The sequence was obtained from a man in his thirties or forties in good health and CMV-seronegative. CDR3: CASSLLYRSDTDTQYF. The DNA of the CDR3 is TGTGCCAGCAGTCTCCTCTACCGGTCTGACACAGATACGCAGTATTTT.